This T cell receptor (beta chain) was profiled in a study of T-cell memory formation after mild COVID-19. This clonotype was recorded once. Its matching antigen is unknown. The CDR3 runs 17 residues. CDR1 and CDR2 (germline): SGHVS, FQNEAQ. With 1 base removed from V and 4 bases from J, the gap between germline ends came to 16 bases. Study results and limitations: Prior to infection, memory already included some responding clones, suggesting cross-reactive memory joined. Clones contracting day 15 to 85 were balanced CD4/CD8; later expanders leaned CD4+.

Sample barcodes and UMIs were carried by the TCR alpha and TCR beta cDNA libraries that 5'RACE generated with constant-segment primers. MiXCR was run by TCRdb on the 5' RACE reads, yielding one entry per CDR3 protein. Of approximately 260,000 distinct CDR3 sequences in the sample, 15% to 20% were seen once. This chain joins TRBV7-8 and TRBJ2-2, with a weak D call TRBD1 (5 bases). Sequencing was performed on PBMCs or a T cell subset sorted from them (not recorded which). The source of this sequence is a man aged 18 to 29 who had mild COVID-19 (a few samples of this study predate the infection). Cell type and time point are not known. The chain's CDR3 is CASSLGNRRSITGELFF. The CDR3, as DNA: TGTGCCAGCAGCTTAGGAAACAGGCGGAGTATCACCGGGGAGCTGTTTTTT.